This TCR beta chain was sequenced in a study of blood T cell repertoires in COVID-19. Deletions cut 0 bases from V and 3 bases from J, with 7 bases between. Germline assignment: CDR1 SGDLS and CDR2 YYNGEE. The CDR3 covers 13 residues. How the authors handled the data: Reference gene primer amplification in the assay estimated nucleated cell counts. Only in-frame clones appear in the TCRdb table, and some are missing; sequencing was by immunoSEQ multiplex PCR. Clone size and V and J calls were adopted from that table, with D and trimming inferred from the DNA. The repertoire holds about 74,000 clones, with nearly 80% as singletons. This clone has a handful of counts.

The rearrangement joins TRBV9 to TRBJ2-7, with D tentatively TRBD2 (6 bases). The clonotype originates from a human donor in a cohort sampled during active COVID-19. Material for sequencing was peripheral blood. The CDR3, as DNA: TGTGCCAGCAGCGTAGTTAGCGGCTACGAGCAGTACTTC. Translating it yields CASSVVSGYEQYF.